Below are 14 T cell receptor beta chains sequenced from a single sample in a study of control samples from healthy donors and cancer patients. Sequencing was performed with immunoSEQ multiplex PCR; in TCRdb, only in-frame clones are kept and a portion is missing. This sample has about 95,000 clones; around four fifths occur once, and the top ten carry 15% to 20%. Sequenced: blood. The receptors derive from a man aged 25-45 years in good health.

V gene TRBV5-1 combines with J gene TRBJ2-5; the D is unclear. V was pared by 0 bases and J by 5 bases, with 11 bases between. Germline V gene sequence: CDR1 SGHRS, CDR2 YFSETQ. The length of the CDR3 is 14 residues. CDR3 bases: TGCGCCAGCAGCTTGGGTGCCCGCACGGAGACCCAGTACTTC. It codes for CASSLGARTETQYF.

This chain joins TRBV10-3 and TRBJ2-7; D uncertain. Germline CDR1 reads ENHRY; CDR2 reads SYGVKD. V lost 4 bases and J lost 5, with 9 bases in between. The CDR3 is 12 residues long. The CDR3 sequence: CAISASANEQYF. The CDR3 DNA reads TGTGCCATCAGTGCTTCGGCAAACGAGCAGTACTTC.

The chain is built from TRBV5-1 and TRBJ1-1; D call uncertain. This CDR3 is built from 14 residues. Germline CDR1 and CDR2: SGHRS and YFSETQ. V was pared by 3 bases and J by 1 base, with 10 bases between. The CDR3 DNA reads as TGCGCCAGCAGCTACCAAGTGGAGAACACTGAAGCTTTCTTT. Its translation is CASSYQVENTEAFF. Based on the CDR3 plus reference TRBV5-1 and TRBJ1-1, the full variable domain is KAGVTQTPRYLIKTRGQQVTLSCSPISGHRSVSWYQQTPGQGLQFLFEYFSETQRNKGNFPGRFSGRQFSNSRSEMNVSTLELGDSALYLCASSYQVENTEAFFGQGTRLTVV.

The chain carries TRBV7-2 and TRBJ2-7, with a tentative D call TRBD2 (5 bases). The CDR3 sequence is 14 residues long. In germline, CDR1 is SGHTA, CDR2 FQGNSA. The germline V and J ends were trimmed by 6 bases and 0 bases, with 12 bases remaining between them. The chain's CDR3 is CASSLRANSYEQYF. DNA for the CDR3: TGTGCCAGCAGTCTGAGGGCGAACTCCTACGAGCAGTACTTC.

This clone was seen just once. The genes are TRBV2 and TRBJ1-3; D gene uncertain. V lost 4 bases, J lost 3 bases, and 13 bases lay in between. This CDR3 is built from 15 residues. CDR1 and CDR2 (germline): SNHLY, FYNNEI. The CDR3 DNA follows: TGTGCCAGCAGTGTCGACCAGGCCGGTGGAAACACCATATATTTT. As protein: CASSVDQAGGNTIYF.

The chain's CDR3 is CASSLLLAGGLDTQYF. As DNA, the CDR3 is TGTGCCAGCAGTTTATTGCTCGCGGGGGGGCTGGATACGCAGTATTTT. The chain employs TRBV27 and TRBJ2-3, with 9 bases aligning to TRBD2. The trim removed 1 base at V and 6 bases at J, leaving 8 bases unmatched. The germline V gene has CDR1 MNHEY and CDR2 SMNVEV (reference sequence). The CDR3 has 16 residues.

The genes are TRBV18 and TRBJ1-5; D is ambiguous. The CDR3 has 14 residues. Germline loops: CDR1 KGHSH, CDR2 LQKENI. Trimming cost V 0 bases and J 6 bases, with 9 bases left between them. The CDR3 spells CASSPPTGGQPQHF. The CDR3 bases are TGTGCCAGCTCACCACCGACCGGAGGTCAGCCCCAGCATTTT.

The table lists this clone with a count of one. This chain uses TRBV6-6 with TRBJ1-6, with D perhaps matching TRBD1 (5 bases). The V end was cut by 2 bases, the J end by 9 bases, with 14 bases between. The germline V gene encodes CDR1 MNHNY and CDR2 SVGAGI (reference sequence). The CDR3 has 15 residues. In DNA form, the CDR3 reads TGTGCCAGCAGTTACGCTAAGGACACTTCTTCACCCCTCCACTTT. It is translated as CASSYAKDTSSPLHF.

The chain joins TRBV7-3 to TRBJ2-1; D might be TRBD1 or TRBD2, each matching 6 bases. CDR3 length: 14 amino acids. V lost 0 bases to trimming and J lost 7 bases, with 10 bases between them. In germline, CDR1 is SGHTA, CDR2 FQGTGA. The CDR3: CASSLTGGPNEQFF. DNA for the CDR3: TGTGCCAGCAGCTTAACTGGGGGGCCTAATGAGCAGTTCTTC.

The rearrangement joins TRBV4-1 to TRBJ1-6, with TRBD1 matching 7 bases. Germline CDR1 reads MGHRA; CDR2 reads YSYEKL. V trimming: 1 base; J trimming: 1 base; junction bases outside the gene matches: 4. CDR3 size: 17 residues. For the CDR3, the DNA is TGCGCCAGCAGCCAAGTATCAGGGGGATCCTATAATTCACCCCTCCACTTT. Protein: CASSQVSGGSYNSPLHF.

The V and J genes are TRBV5-1 and TRBJ2-2, with D possibly TRBD2 on 6 matching bases. The CDR3 is made up of 14 amino acids. V was shortened by 0 bases and J by 4 bases, with 7 bases between the two germline ends. In germline, CDR1 is SGHRS, CDR2 YFSETQ. The CDR3 reads CASSLGGVTGELFF. The CDR3, as DNA: TGCGCCAGCAGCTTGGGCGGGGTCACCGGGGAGCTGTTTTTT.

The V and J genes are TRBV4-2 and TRBJ2-5; D not resolved. V gave up 0 bases and J gave up 1 base, with 9 bases separating them. The CDR3 is 15 amino acids. Germline CDR1 reads LGHNA; CDR2 reads YNFKEQ. The CDR3 spells CASSQDPPSQETQYF. DNA for the CDR3: TGTGCCAGCAGCCAAGATCCCCCTAGCCAAGAGACCCAGTACTTC.

The rearrangement links TRBV28 to TRBJ1-1; D perhaps matches TRBD1 (5 bases). In germline, CDR1 is MDHEN, CDR2 SYDVKM. Trimming removed 4 bases from V and 10 bases from J, with 13 bases in between. This CDR3 is built from 12 residues. The DNA for the CDR3 is TGTGCCAGCAGTTGGGAGGGGAGACGAGCTTTCTTT. It is translated as CASSWEGRRAFF.

This sequence joins TRBV11-3 and TRBJ2-7; D possibly corresponds to TRBD1 (6 bases). The germline V gene has CDR1 SGHNT and CDR2 YENEEA. The CDR3 is 12 residues long. V was pared by 8 bases and J by 7 bases, with 15 bases between. CDR3 sequence: CASLWQGREQYF. The CDR3 nucleotides read TGTGCCAGCTTGTGGCAGGGGAGAGAGCAGTACTTC.